A single sample gave rise to the 26 T cell receptor beta chains below, sequenced in a study of a mutant IDH1 vaccine in newly diagnosed glioma. As to time point: baseline, week 1 (first vaccination visit). The treatment here: pre-vaccination baseline after standard-of-care therapy. Produced via immunoSEQ multiplex PCR; TCRdb's table is partial and in-frame only. Of about 67,000 clones in the sample, approximately 82% were seen once. Sequences were derived from peripheral blood mononuclear cells (PBMCs), sampled from a glioma patient treated with radiotherapy, temozolomide or both. The receptors derive from a young woman with glioma. Some clones in this sample may be carry-over from other donors' samples.

The V and J genes are TRBV18 and TRBJ1-2; a possible D gene is TRBD1 (6 bases). The CDR3 consists of 14 residues. Trimming shortened V by 4 bases and J by 6 bases, and 15 bases separated the two germline ends. The germline gives CDR1 KGHSH, CDR2 LQKENI. The CDR3 loop is CASSLKQGSDGYTF. CDR3 DNA sequence: TGTGCCAGCTCACTTAAACAGGGTTCGGATGGCTACACCTTC.

The J gene is TRBJ2-7, the V gene TRBV5-1, with D possibly TRBD2 on 7 matching bases. The germline V gene encodes CDR1 SGHRS and CDR2 YFSETQ. V gave up 1 base and J gave up 1 base, with 15 bases separating them. This CDR3 spans 16 amino acids. The CDR3 coding sequence is TGCGCCAGCAGCTTGTACGGACTAGGGGGATCCTACGAGCAGTACTTC. It encodes CASSLYGLGGSYEQYF.

The V call is TRBV13, the J call TRBJ1-5, with 8 bases lining up with TRBD1. Germline loops: CDR1 PRHDT, CDR2 FYEKMQ (reference sequence). This CDR3 is built from 15 residues. Unmatched junction bases numbered 6, after V lost 1 base and J lost 7 bases. CDR3 residues: CASSLARTGRQPQHF. The CDR3 bases are TGTGCCAGCAGCTTAGCCCGGACAGGGAGGCAGCCCCAGCATTTT. Full variable domain (outside the CDR3, taken from reference TRBV13 and TRBJ1-5): AAGVIQSPRHLIKEKRETATLKCYPIPRHDTVYWYQQGPGQDPQFLISFYEKMQSDKGSIPDRFSAQQFSDYHSELNMSSLELGDSALYFCASSLARTGRQPQHFGDGTRLSIL.

This clone was found once. The chain couples TRBV15 to TRBJ1-1; a weak D match, TRBD1 (6 bases). The CDR3 spans 14 residues. Trimming pared 2 bases from V and 4 bases from J, leaving 11 bases between. Per germline, CDR1 LNHNV and CDR2 YYDKDF (reference sequence). Here the CDR3 reads CATSRKQGSTEAFF. The CDR3 coding sequence is TGTGCCACCAGCAGAAAACAGGGATCCACTGAAGCTTTCTTT.

The chain couples TRBV29-1 to TRBJ1-5; no reliable D call. In germline, CDR1 is SQVTM, CDR2 ANQGSEA. This CDR3 has 13 amino acids. The V end lost 3 bases, the J end lost 5 bases, and 11 bases lay between the germline ends. CDR3 protein: CSVEVTGDQPQHF. The CDR3 DNA sequence: TGCAGCGTTGAGGTAACTGGGGATCAGCCCCAGCATTTT.

V usage is TRBV5-4 and J usage is TRBJ2-2; no clear D gene. The V gene lost 3 bases and the J gene lost 4 bases, with 10 bases spanning the gap. Germline CDR1 reads SGHNT; CDR2 reads YYREEE (reference sequence). This CDR3 has 14 residues. This CDR3 reads CASSSIGFTGELFF. The CDR3 DNA reads as TGTGCCAGCAGCTCAATTGGATTCACCGGGGAGCTGTTTTTT. The full variable domain, rest sourced from reference TRBV5-4 and TRBJ2-2, is ETGVTQSPTHLIKTRGQQVTLRCSSQSGHNTVSWYQQALGQGPQFIFQYYREEENGRGNFPPRFSGLQFPNYSSELNVNALELDDSALYLCASSSIGFTGELFFGEGSRLTVL.

The chain combines TRBV11-3 with TRBJ2-7; no clear D gene. In germline, CDR1 is SGHNT, CDR2 YENEEA. V gave up 3 bases and J gave up 5 bases, with 8 bases separating them. The CDR3 contains 12 residues. DNA for the CDR3: TGTGCCAGCAGCTTTGGGGTCCACGAGCAGTACTTC. Translating it yields CASSFGVHEQYF.

The CDR3 DNA follows: TGTGCCACCAGCAGTGGGGGGGCACTGATTTCCTACGAGCAGTACTTC. Protein product: CATSSGGALISYEQYF. This chain uses TRBV15 with TRBJ2-7; TRBD2 might be the D (7 bases). Germline V gene sequence: CDR1 LNHNV, CDR2 YYDKDF (reference sequence). V was shortened by 3 bases and J by 1 base, with 16 bases between the two germline ends. There are 16 residues in the CDR3. The whole variable domain, remainder taken from reference TRBV15 and TRBJ2-7, is DAMVIQNPRYQVTQFGKPVTLSCSQTLNHNVMYWYQQKSSQAPKLLFHYYDKDFNNEADTPDNFQSRRPNTSFCFLDIRSPGLGDTAMYLCATSSGGALISYEQYFGPGTRLTVT.

This rearrangement joins TRBV5-6 to TRBJ2-7; possibly TRBD1 for D (5 bases). Trimming removed 3 bases from V and 3 bases from J, with 16 bases in between. Germline assignment: CDR1 SGHDT and CDR2 YYEEEE. This CDR3 region has 15 residues. The CDR3 region has the DNA TGTGCCAGCAGCTCTTGGCGGACACTCTACTACGAGCAGTACTTC. The encoded protein is CASSSWRTLYYEQYF. The whole variable domain, remainder taken from reference TRBV5-6 and TRBJ2-7, is DAGVTQSPTHLIKTRGQQVTLRCSPKSGHDTVSWYQQALGQGPQFIFQYYEEEERQRGNFPDRFSGHQFPNYSSELNVNALLLGDSALYLCASSSWRTLYYEQYFGPGTRLTVT.

This sequence joins TRBV2 and TRBJ2-2; D might be TRBD2 (7 bases). Germline CDR1 reads SNHLY; CDR2 reads FYNNEI. The CDR3 runs 15 residues. V was cut by 7 bases and J by 4 bases, with 16 bases left in between. The CDR3 bases are TGTGCCAGCACCCTAGGGGGGGCTGGCACCGGGGAGCTGTTTTTT. This gives the protein CASTLGGAGTGELFF.

The chain combines TRBV7-9 with TRBJ1-5, with D hard to call. Germline V gene lookup returns CDR1 SEHNR and CDR2 FQNEAQ (reference sequence). V gave up 1 base and J gave up 4 bases, with 2 bases separating them. The CDR3 consists of 12 residues. CDR3 sequence: CASSLGNQPQHF. The CDR3 region has the DNA TGTGCCAGCAGCTTAGGGAATCAGCCCCAGCATTTT.

V is TRBV15 and J is TRBJ2-3, with 12 bases lining up with TRBD2. Germline V gene lookup returns CDR1 LNHNV and CDR2 YYDKDF (reference sequence). The CDR3 consists of 17 residues. V gave up 1 base and J gave up 7 bases; unmatched junction bases: 9. CDR3 DNA sequence: TGTGCCACCAGCAGAGGAACGACTAGCGGGAGTCGAAATACGCAGTATTTT. The encoded protein is CATSRGTTSGSRNTQYF.

The CDR3: CASNYPGDTIYF. The CDR3 coding sequence is TGTGCCAGTAATTACCCCGGGGACACCATATATTTT. The chain has TRBV6-6 and TRBJ1-3, with D unclear. V lost 9 bases, J lost 8 bases, and 14 bases lay in between. This CDR3 region has 12 residues. The germline gives CDR1 MNHNY, CDR2 SVGAGI (reference sequence).

This clone has more than one count but fewer than ten. This sequence joins TRBV10-3 and TRBJ1-2; D is unresolved. With 4 bases removed from V and 2 bases from J, the gap between germline ends came to 5 bases. Germline-derived CDR1 and CDR2 are ENHRY and SYGVKD. This CDR3 has 12 amino acids. DNA of the CDR3: TGTGCCATCAGTGCACAAAACTATGGCTACACCTTC. Protein: CAISAQNYGYTF.

The rearrangement joins TRBV7-8 to TRBJ1-1, with a tentative D call TRBD1 (5 bases). Trimming pared 1 base from V and 0 bases from J, leaving 9 bases between. Germline lookup yields CDR1 SGHVS and CDR2 FQNEAQ. This CDR3 has 15 residues. This chain's CDR3 is CASSLGYRLNTEAFF. In DNA, the CDR3 is TGTGCCAGCAGCTTAGGGTACAGGTTGAACACTGAAGCTTTCTTT.

V is TRBV19 and J is TRBJ1-1; no definite D call. The CDR3 runs 14 residues. Trimming pared 3 bases from V and 6 bases from J, leaving 14 bases between. Germline values: CDR1 LNHDA, CDR2 SQIVND (reference sequence). CDR3 nucleotides: TGTGCCAGTAGTATGGGTTCAGCGACTTCTGAAGCTTTCTTT. Translation: CASSMGSATSEAFF.

The gene calls are TRBV6-5 and TRBJ2-7; 9 bases agree with TRBD2. V lost 0 bases to trimming and J lost 4 bases; unmatched junction nucleotides: 7. This CDR3 is built from 16 residues. Germline CDR1 MNHEY, CDR2 SVGAGI. The CDR3 nucleotides are TGTGCCAGCAGTTACTCTGGGCTAGCGGGATCGTACGAGCAGTACTTC. This codes for CASSYSGLAGSYEQYF.

There are a few counts of this clone. The chain combines TRBV20-1 with TRBJ1-1; D is uncertain. Deletions cut 0 bases from V and 11 bases from J, with 10 bases between. The V gene's germline CDR1 is DFQATT and CDR2 SNEGSKA (reference sequence). The CDR3 is made up of 11 amino acids. In DNA, the CDR3 is TGCAGTGCTAGAGAAGGGCTTAGGGCTTTCTTT. Encoded protein: CSAREGLRAFF.

This chain uses TRBV9 with TRBJ2-2; D not resolved. Germline V gives CDR1 SGDLS, CDR2 YYNGEE. CDR3 length: 15 residues. V shed 3 bases and J shed 4 bases, with 13 bases lying between them. Written as DNA, the CDR3 is TGTGCCAGCAGCGCCCACGTGGGGTTCACCGGGGAGCTGTTTTTT. It yields the protein CASSAHVGFTGELFF.

The CDR3 spells CATSRELGATEAFF. The CDR3 DNA is TGTGCCACCAGCAGAGAACTCGGGGCCACTGAAGCTTTCTTT. The chain is built from TRBV15 and TRBJ1-1; perhaps TRBD1 as D (5 bases). CDR3 size: 14 residues. V dropped 0 bases and J dropped 4 bases, with 9 bases sitting between them. CDR1 LNHNV and CDR2 YYDKDF come from the germline V gene (reference sequence).

The rearrangement links TRBV5-6 to TRBJ2-7; either TRBD1 or TRBD2 may supply D (7 bases each). CDR1 and CDR2 (germline): SGHDT, YYEEEE. CDR3 length equals 15 residues. The ends were cut back, 4 bases at V and 2 bases at J, with 16 bases in the middle. The CDR3 DNA sequence: TGTGCCAGCAGCCCTCCGGGGAGGGGGCCCTACGAGCAGTACTTC. It yields the protein CASSPPGRGPYEQYF.

The chain links TRBV5-4 to TRBJ2-5, with D possibly matching TRBD2 (5 bases). V was cut by 1 base and J by 5 bases, with 12 bases left in between. CDR1 is SGHNT, CDR2 YYREEE, per germline (reference sequence). The CDR3 runs 14 residues. The CDR3 DNA reads as TGTGCCAGCAGCTTGTCAGAGCGGTGGGAGACCCAGTACTTC. Its protein is CASSLSERWETQYF.

The table lists this clone with a few counts. The chain couples TRBV6-5 to TRBJ1-1; D gene ambiguous. The CDR3 loop spans 13 amino acids. V was cut by 0 bases and J by 4 bases, with 6 bases left in between. Germline V gene sequence: CDR1 MNHEY, CDR2 SVGAGI. The CDR3: CASSYSGFTEAFF. DNA of the CDR3: TGTGCCAGCAGTTACTCGGGGTTCACTGAAGCTTTCTTT.

As DNA, the CDR3 is TGCGCCAGCAGCCAAGATACGAGGAGGGGCTACACCTTC. It is translated as CASSQDTRRGYTF. The chain combines TRBV4-3 with TRBJ1-2; D remains ambiguous. In germline, CDR1 is LGHNA, CDR2 YSLEER. The V gene lost 0 bases and the J gene lost 8 bases, with 10 bases spanning the gap. This CDR3 contains 13 residues.

The J gene is TRBJ2-3, the V gene TRBV30; TRBD2 matches 9 bases. V shed 7 bases and J 4 bases; nucleotides not matched to a gene: 6. Germline CDR1 GTSNPN, CDR2 SVGIG (reference sequence). The CDR3 spans 13 residues. CDR3 protein: CALEAGGADTQYF. CDR3 sequence (DNA): TGTGCCTTGGAAGCGGGAGGCGCAGATACGCAGTATTTT.

This clone was observed a handful of times. The chain combines TRBV4-2 with TRBJ1-1; possible D gene TRBD1, 6 bases. V was cut by 3 bases and J by 8 bases, with 10 bases left in between. The CDR3 is made up of 12 amino acids. In germline, CDR1 is LGHNA, CDR2 YNFKEQ. CDR3 amino acids: CASSHRTVEAFF. The CDR3 bases are TGTGCCAGCAGCCACCGGACAGTAGAAGCTTTCTTT.